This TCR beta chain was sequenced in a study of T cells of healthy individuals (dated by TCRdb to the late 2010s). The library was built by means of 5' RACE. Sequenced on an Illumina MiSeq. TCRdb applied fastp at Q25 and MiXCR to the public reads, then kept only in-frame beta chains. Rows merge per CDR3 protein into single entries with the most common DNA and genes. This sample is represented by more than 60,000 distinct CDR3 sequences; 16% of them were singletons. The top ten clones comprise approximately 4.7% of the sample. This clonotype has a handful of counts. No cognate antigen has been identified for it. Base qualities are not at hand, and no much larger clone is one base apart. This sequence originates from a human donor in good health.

The nucleotides read TGTGCCAGTACACAGGAAAATAATTCACCCCTCCACTTT. Its translation reads: CASTQENNSPLHF. The V gene is TRBV2 and the J gene is TRBJ1-6, with TRBD1 as a weak D call on 5 bases. The CDR3, from cysteine to phenylalanine, totals 13 residues. The only DNA kept is the CDR3, 39 bases in frame from the first base. From the germline V gene, CDR1 is SNHLY and CDR2 is FYNNEI. V is shortened by 9 bases, J by 5 bases, and the region joining them spans 11 bases.